The 22 T cell receptor beta chains below all came from one sample that was sequenced in a study of blood T cell repertoires in COVID-19. Using immunoSEQ multiplex PCR, the repertoire was profiled, and TCRdb retains in-frame clones only, with some absent. The table includes 14,000 to 15,000 clones, approximately 92% detected once. The material sequenced was peripheral blood. The receptors were sampled from a human donor with active COVID-19. The donor label of this sample is uncertain.

The rearrangement uses TRBV19 and TRBJ1-1; 9 bases line up with TRBD1. The ends lost 5 bases at V and 4 bases at J; junction bases unmatched: 8. This CDR3 region has 15 residues. Germline assignment: CDR1 LNHDA and CDR2 SQIVND (reference sequence). The CDR3 region is CASSFTQGAATEAFF. The CDR3, as DNA: TGTGCCAGTAGTTTCACACAGGGGGCGGCCACTGAAGCTTTCTTT. Full variable domain (rest looked up from reference TRBV19 and TRBJ1-1): DGGITQSPKYLFRKEGQNVTLSCEQNLNHDAMYWYRQDPGQGLRLIYYSQIVNDFQKGDIAEGYSVSREKKESFPLTVTSAQKNPTAFYLCASSFTQGAATEAFFGQGTRLTVV.

The chain links TRBV9 to TRBJ2-3; D is possibly TRBD2 (6 bases). The CDR3 extends over 16 amino acids. Trimming removed 0 bases from V and 0 bases from J, with 11 bases in between. CDR1 is SGDLS and CDR2 is YYNGEE in the germline V gene. The CDR3 bases are TGTGCCAGCAGCGTAGCGTTAGCGGCTAGCACAGATACGCAGTATTTT. This codes for CASSVALAASTDTQYF.

The V gene is TRBV7-6, the J gene TRBJ2-1; D uncertain. Germline V CDR1 and CDR2: SGHVS, FNYEAQ. With 5 bases removed from V and 8 bases from J, the gap between germline ends came to 10 bases. The length of the CDR3 is 12 residues. The chain's CDR3 is CASSPLPDEQFF. The DNA of the CDR3 is TGTGCCAGCAGCCCCCTACCCGATGAGCAGTTCTTC. The full variable domain, in which reference TRBV7-6 and TRBJ2-1 provide the parts outside the CDR3, is GAGVSQSPRYKVTKRGQDVALRCDPISGHVSLYWYRQALGQGPEFLTYFNYEAQQDKSGLPNDRFSAERPEGSISTLTIQRTEQRDSAMYRCASSPLPDEQFFGPGTRLTVL.

This rearrangement joins TRBV7-9 to TRBJ1-3; tentative D call: TRBD1 (5 bases). V gave up 5 bases and J gave up 4 bases, with 18 bases separating them. Germline CDR1 and CDR2: SEHNR and FQNEAQ (reference sequence). The length of the CDR3 is 16 residues. This CDR3 reads CASSPPTREGGNTIYF. Written as DNA, the CDR3 is TGTGCCAGCAGCCCCCCGACCAGGGAAGGGGGAAACACCATATATTTT.

The chain uses TRBV25-1 and TRBJ1-2; TRBD1 aligns across 9 bases. V dropped 2 bases and J dropped 4; count of bases not matched to a gene: 5. The CDR3 covers 15 residues. Per the germline V gene, CDR1 is MGHDK and CDR2 is SYGVNS. The CDR3 sequence is CASSENRGPFYGYTF. The CDR3, as DNA: TGTGCCAGCAGTGAAAACAGGGGGCCCTTCTATGGCTACACCTTC.

This clone appeared a single time. The gene calls are TRBV4-1 and TRBJ2-1; no reliable D call. Per the germline V gene, CDR1 is MGHRA and CDR2 is YSYEKL. The CDR3 sequence is 14 residues long. V dropped 3 bases and J dropped 6 bases, with 12 bases sitting between them. CDR3 in amino acids: CASSQVQESNEQFF. As DNA, the CDR3 is TGCGCCAGCAGCCAGGTACAAGAAAGCAATGAGCAGTTCTTC.

The chain links TRBV19 to TRBJ2-1; 11 bases are shared with TRBD2. Germline CDR1 is LNHDA and CDR2 is SQIVND (reference sequence). The ends lost 3 bases at V and 7 bases at J; junction bases unmatched: 11. The CDR3 spans 17 residues. CDR3 in DNA: TGTGCCAGTAGTATCGTCCTTGGGGCTAGCGGGAGGAATGAGCAGTTCTTC. Protein sequence: CASSIVLGASGRNEQFF.

This chain links TRBV28 with TRBJ2-6; no clear D gene. Germline V CDR1 and CDR2: MDHEN, SYDVKM. This CDR3 is 15 amino acids long. V lost 4 bases and J lost 3, with 10 bases in between. CDR3 nucleotide sequence: TGTGCCAGCAGTTCGCGCTCGGGTGGGGCCAACGTCCTGACTTTC. Residues: CASSSRSGGANVLTF.

The chain combines TRBV19 with TRBJ2-7; 7 bases fit TRBD1. Per germline, CDR1 LNHDA and CDR2 SQIVND (reference sequence). The CDR3 is 15 residues long. V shed 4 bases and J 2 bases; nucleotides not matched to a gene: 8. The CDR3 DNA is TGTGCCAGTAGTACAAAAGGACAGGCTGCCTACGAGCAGTACTTC. Its protein is CASSTKGQAAYEQYF.

V is TRBV4-2 and J is TRBJ1-5; D unresolved. The V end lost 4 bases, the J end lost 0 bases, and 10 bases lay between the germline ends. Germline loops: CDR1 LGHNA, CDR2 YNFKEQ. The CDR3 runs to 15 residues. CDR3: CASSRGEDSNQPQHF. The CDR3 DNA reads as TGTGCCAGCAGCCGGGGAGAGGATAGCAATCAGCCCCAGCATTTT.

The rearrangement uses TRBV5-1 and TRBJ1-6, with TRBD1 as a possible D gene (6 bases). CDR1 SGHRS and CDR2 YFSETQ come from the germline V gene. This CDR3 has 16 amino acids. The V end was cut by 1 base, the J end by 5 bases, with 13 bases between. CDR3 in amino acids: CASSLWGGRDNSPLHF. The CDR3 nucleotides read TGCGCCAGCAGCTTGTGGGGGGGCAGGGATAATTCACCCCTCCACTTT.

The chain joins TRBV3-1 (or the pseudogene TRBV3-2) to TRBJ2-7; D is possibly TRBD1 (5 bases). The CDR3 has 14 amino acids. V lost 3 bases to trimming and J lost 4 bases, with 13 bases between them. CDR1 is LGHDT and CDR2 is YNNKEL in the germline V gene (reference sequence). The CDR3 loop reads CASSQDTLGYEQYF. For the CDR3, the DNA is TGTGCCAGCAGCCAGGACACCTTGGGGTACGAGCAGTACTTC.

This clone has a handful of counts. For the CDR3, the DNA is TGTGCCAGCAGTGAAGTGAGGTTTCTTAGGGGGGGGCCCCAGCATTTT. It translates to CASSEVRFLRGGPQHF. The rearrangement uses TRBV6-1 and TRBJ1-5; D might be TRBD1 (6 bases). This CDR3 comprises 16 residues. Trimming cost V 1 base and J 9 bases, with 19 bases left between them. Germline values: CDR1 MNHNS, CDR2 SASEGT.

The chain couples TRBV19 to TRBJ2-1, with D maybe TRBD1 (5 bases). In germline, CDR1 is LNHDA, CDR2 SQIVND (reference sequence). The V gene lost 4 bases and the J gene lost 16 bases, with 20 bases spanning the gap. The CDR3 consists of 13 residues. CDR3: CASSTQGGQGIFF. As DNA, the CDR3 is TGTGCCAGTAGTACCCAAGGTGGGCAGGGTATCTTCTTC.

The rearrangement joins TRBV5-8 to TRBJ1-1, with D uncertain. V was pared by 1 base and J by 0 bases, with 13 bases between. Looked up from germline, CDR1 is SGHTS and CDR2 is YDEGEE. This CDR3 comprises 16 residues. Here the CDR3 reads CASSLRTPSMNTEAFF. The CDR3 DNA is TGTGCCAGCAGCTTGAGGACTCCTTCTATGAACACTGAAGCTTTCTTT.

The V and J genes are TRBV7-9 and TRBJ1-1; D is uncertain. V lost 6 bases and J lost 1, with 9 bases in between. Per germline, CDR1 SEHNR and CDR2 FQNEAQ (reference sequence). CDR3 length: 13 amino acids. CDR3 nucleotide sequence: TGTGCCAGCAGTCACCGTAGGAACACTGAAGCTTTCTTT. It encodes CASSHRRNTEAFF.

V gene TRBV12-5 combines with J gene TRBJ2-5; TRBD1 matches at 10 bases. The J segment lost 2 bases and the V segment lost 5 bases, leaving 5 bases of the junction unmatched. CDR3 length equals 15 residues. Germline CDR1 is LGHNT and CDR2 is FRNRAP. CDR3 protein: CASGAGTGAQETQYF. The CDR3, as DNA: TGTGCTAGTGGTGCCGGGACAGGGGCTCAAGAGACCCAGTACTTC.

The V call is TRBV11-3, the J call TRBJ2-5, with unresolved D. The germline CDR1 and CDR2 sequences are SGHNT and YENEEA. CDR3 size: 12 residues. Trimming stripped 5 bases from V and 0 bases from J, with 4 bases between. The CDR3 DNA follows: TGTGCCAGCAGCACTAACCAAGAGACCCAGTACTTC. This encodes CASSTNQETQYF.

The chain uses TRBV29-1 and TRBJ2-3; D remains unclear. The CDR3 runs to 12 residues. With 5 bases removed from V and 4 bases from J, the gap between germline ends came to 10 bases. CDR1 and CDR2 (germline): SQVTM, ANQGSEA. CDR3 sequence (DNA): TGCAGCGTTCCTGACTTGGCAGATACGCAGTATTTT. The encoded protein is CSVPDLADTQYF.

The chain couples TRBV5-1 to TRBJ2-6; D not resolved. The V and J ends lost 0 bases and 1 base respectively, with 8 bases between them. The V gene's germline CDR1 is SGHRS and CDR2 YFSETQ. The CDR3 is 16 amino acids. The CDR3 sequence is CASSLAVASGANVLTF. CDR3 DNA sequence: TGCGCCAGCAGCTTGGCAGTTGCTTCTGGGGCCAACGTCCTGACTTTC.

This clone was observed a handful of times. The CDR3 DNA is TGCGCCAGCAGTGAGTCCCTCGGAGGGCCTGGAAACACCATATATTTT. Its protein product is CASSESLGGPGNTIYF. The chain joins TRBV10-1 to TRBJ1-3; D is unresolved. Per germline, CDR1 WNHNN and CDR2 SYGVQD (reference sequence). V lost 0 bases and J lost 2, with 11 bases in between. The CDR3 is 16 residues long.

This chain uses TRBV6-6 with TRBJ1-1; D is possibly TRBD1 (5 bases). Germline loops: CDR1 MNHNY, CDR2 SVGAGI (reference sequence). CDR3 length: 11 residues. V was trimmed by 10 bases and J by 11 bases, leaving 17 bases between them. CDR3 protein: CATSVGRGAFF. The CDR3 DNA reads TGTGCCACCAGCGTGGGGAGGGGCGCTTTCTTT.